This TCR beta chain was sequenced during a study of T-cell reconstitution after alpha-beta-depleted transplantation in children. Unique molecular identifiers were used in preparing the TCRbeta library. One entry per CDR3 protein results from TCRdb running MiXCR on the PCR reads. The repertoire consists of some 240,000 distinct CDR3 sequences, with 9.7% occurring once and the leading ten covering roughly 5.1%. CDR1 is SGHRS, CDR2 YFSETQ, per germline. This CDR3 is 14 amino acids long. The trim removed 4 bases at V and 8 bases at J, leaving 6 bases unmatched. In its sample, this clonotype was seen many times.

The receptor was isolated from a human donor who donated a stem cell graft to a child with SCID. The genes are TRBV5-1 and TRBJ1-6, with TRBD1 matching 7 bases. This specimen consisted of PBMCs from the stem cell graft donor, obtained from the stem cell graft. CDR3 residues: CASSLGGLDSPLHF. DNA for the CDR3: TGCGCCAGCAGCCTAGGGGGCCTAGATTCACCCCTCCACTTT.